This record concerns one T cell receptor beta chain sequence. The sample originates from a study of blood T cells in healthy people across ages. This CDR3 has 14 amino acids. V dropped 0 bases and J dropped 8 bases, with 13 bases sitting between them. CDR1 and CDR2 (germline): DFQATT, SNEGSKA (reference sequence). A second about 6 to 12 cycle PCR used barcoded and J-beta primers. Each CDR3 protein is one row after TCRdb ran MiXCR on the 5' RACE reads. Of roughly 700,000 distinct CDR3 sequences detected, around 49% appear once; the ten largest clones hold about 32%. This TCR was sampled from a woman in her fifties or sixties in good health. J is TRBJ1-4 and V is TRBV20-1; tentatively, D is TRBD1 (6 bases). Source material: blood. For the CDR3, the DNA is TGCAGTGCTAGAGATCGGGCAGGGGACGAAAAACTGTTTTTT. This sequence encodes CSARDRAGDEKLFF.